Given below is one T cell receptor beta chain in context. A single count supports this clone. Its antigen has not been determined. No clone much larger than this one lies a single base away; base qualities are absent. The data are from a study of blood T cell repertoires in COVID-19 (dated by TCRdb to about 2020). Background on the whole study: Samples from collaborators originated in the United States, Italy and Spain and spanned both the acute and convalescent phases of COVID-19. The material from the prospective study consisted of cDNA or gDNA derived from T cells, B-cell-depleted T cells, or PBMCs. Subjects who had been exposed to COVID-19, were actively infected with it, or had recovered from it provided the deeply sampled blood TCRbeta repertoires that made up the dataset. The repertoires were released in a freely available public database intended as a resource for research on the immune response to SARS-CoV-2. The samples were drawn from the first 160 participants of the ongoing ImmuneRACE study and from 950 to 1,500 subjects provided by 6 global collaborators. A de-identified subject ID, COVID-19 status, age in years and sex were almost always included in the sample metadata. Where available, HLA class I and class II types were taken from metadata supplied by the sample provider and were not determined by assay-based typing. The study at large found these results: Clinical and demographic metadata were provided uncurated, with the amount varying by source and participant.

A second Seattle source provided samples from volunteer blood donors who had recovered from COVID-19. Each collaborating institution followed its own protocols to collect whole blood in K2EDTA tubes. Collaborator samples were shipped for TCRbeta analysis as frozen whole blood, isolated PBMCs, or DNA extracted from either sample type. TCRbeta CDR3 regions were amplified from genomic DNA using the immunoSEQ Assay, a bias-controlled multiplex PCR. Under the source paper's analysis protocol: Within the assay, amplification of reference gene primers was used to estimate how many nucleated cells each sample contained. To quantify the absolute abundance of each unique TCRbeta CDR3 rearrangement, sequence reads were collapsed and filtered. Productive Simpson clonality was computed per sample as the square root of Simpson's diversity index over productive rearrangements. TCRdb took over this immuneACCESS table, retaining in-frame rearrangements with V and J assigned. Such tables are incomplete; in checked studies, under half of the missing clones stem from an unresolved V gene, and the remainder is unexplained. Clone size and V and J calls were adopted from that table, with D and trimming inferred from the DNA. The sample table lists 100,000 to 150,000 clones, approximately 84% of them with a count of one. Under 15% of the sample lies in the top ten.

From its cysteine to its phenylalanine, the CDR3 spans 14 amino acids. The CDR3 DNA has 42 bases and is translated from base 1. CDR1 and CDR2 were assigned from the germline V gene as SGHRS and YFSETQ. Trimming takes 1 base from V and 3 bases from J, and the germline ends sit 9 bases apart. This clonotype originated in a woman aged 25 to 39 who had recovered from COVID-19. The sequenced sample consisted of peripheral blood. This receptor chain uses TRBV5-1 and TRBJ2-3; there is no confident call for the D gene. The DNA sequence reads TGCGCCAGCAGCTTGAATGGCATTACAGATACGCAGTATTTT. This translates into CASSLNGITDTQYF.